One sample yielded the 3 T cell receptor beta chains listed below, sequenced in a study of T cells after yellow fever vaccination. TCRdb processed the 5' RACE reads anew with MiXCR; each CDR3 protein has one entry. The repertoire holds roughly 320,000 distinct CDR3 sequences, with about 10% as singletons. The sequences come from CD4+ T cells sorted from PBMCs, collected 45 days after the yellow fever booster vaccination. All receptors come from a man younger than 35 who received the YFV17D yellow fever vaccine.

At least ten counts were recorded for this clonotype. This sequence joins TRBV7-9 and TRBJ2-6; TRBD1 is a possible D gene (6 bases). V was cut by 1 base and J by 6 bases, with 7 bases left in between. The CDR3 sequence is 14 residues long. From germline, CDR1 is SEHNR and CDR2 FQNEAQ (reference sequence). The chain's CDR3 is CASSLGQVANVLTF. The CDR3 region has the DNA TGTGCCAGCAGCTTAGGACAGGTGGCCAACGTCCTGACTTTC.

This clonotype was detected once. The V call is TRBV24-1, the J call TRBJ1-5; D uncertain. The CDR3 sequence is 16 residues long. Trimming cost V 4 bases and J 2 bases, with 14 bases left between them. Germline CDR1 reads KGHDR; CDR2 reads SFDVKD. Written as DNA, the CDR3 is TGTGCCACCAGTGACCCGTACCTGGATGGCAATCAGCCCCAGCATTTT. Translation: CATSDPYLDGNQPQHF.

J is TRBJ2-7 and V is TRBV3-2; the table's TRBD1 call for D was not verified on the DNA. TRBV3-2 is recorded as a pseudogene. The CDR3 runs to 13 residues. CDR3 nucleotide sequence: TGTGCCAGCAGCCAAGCCGGGTTCTACGAGCAGTACGTC. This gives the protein CASSQAGFYEQYV.